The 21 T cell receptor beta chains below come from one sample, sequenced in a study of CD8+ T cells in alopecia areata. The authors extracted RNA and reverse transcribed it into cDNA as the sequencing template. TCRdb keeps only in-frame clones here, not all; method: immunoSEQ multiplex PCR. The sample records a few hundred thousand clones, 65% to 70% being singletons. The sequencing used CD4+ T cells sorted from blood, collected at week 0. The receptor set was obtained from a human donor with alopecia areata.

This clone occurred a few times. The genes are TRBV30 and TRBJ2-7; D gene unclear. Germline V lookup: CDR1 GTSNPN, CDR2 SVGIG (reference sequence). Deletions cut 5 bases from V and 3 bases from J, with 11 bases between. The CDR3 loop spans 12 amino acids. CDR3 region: CAWEPDGYEQYF. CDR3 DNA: TGTGCCTGGGAACCGGACGGCTACGAGCAGTACTTC.

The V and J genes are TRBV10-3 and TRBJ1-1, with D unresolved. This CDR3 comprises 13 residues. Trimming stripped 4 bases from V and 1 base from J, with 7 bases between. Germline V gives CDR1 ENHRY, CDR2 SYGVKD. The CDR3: CAISVSKNTEAFF. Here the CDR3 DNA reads TGTGCCATCAGTGTATCGAAGAACACTGAAGCTTTCTTT.

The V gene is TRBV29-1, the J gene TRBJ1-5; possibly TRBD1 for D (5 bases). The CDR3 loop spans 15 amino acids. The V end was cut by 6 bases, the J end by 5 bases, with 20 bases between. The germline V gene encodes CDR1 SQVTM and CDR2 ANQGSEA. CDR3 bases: TGCAGCGTCCTCACCGGTGGGGGTTGGGATCAGCCCCAGCATTTT. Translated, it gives CSVLTGGGWDQPQHF.

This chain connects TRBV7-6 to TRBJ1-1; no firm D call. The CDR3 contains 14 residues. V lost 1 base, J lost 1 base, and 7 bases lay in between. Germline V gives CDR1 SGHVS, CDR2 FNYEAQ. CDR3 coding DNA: TGTGCCAGCAGCTTAGGCGGGTCGAACACTGAAGCTTTCTTT. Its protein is CASSLGGSNTEAFF.

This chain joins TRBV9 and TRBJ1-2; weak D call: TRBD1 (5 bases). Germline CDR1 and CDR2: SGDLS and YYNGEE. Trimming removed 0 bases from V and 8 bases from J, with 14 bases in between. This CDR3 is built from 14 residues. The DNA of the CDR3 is TGTGCCAGCAGCGTAGCTCCGGAAGGGGACGGCTACACCTTC. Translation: CASSVAPEGDGYTF.

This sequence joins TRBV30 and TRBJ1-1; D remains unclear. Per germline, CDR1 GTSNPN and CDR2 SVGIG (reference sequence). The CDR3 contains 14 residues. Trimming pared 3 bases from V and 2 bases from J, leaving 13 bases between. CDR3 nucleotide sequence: TGTGCCTGGAGGGGCAGGTGGGCAAACACTGAAGCTTTCTTT. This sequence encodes CAWRGRWANTEAFF.

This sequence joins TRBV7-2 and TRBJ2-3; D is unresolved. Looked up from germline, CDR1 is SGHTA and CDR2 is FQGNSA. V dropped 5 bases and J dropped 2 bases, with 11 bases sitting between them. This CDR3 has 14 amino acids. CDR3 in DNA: TGTGCCAGCAGCCTACCCGGGCCCACAGATACGCAGTATTTT. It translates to CASSLPGPTDTQYF.

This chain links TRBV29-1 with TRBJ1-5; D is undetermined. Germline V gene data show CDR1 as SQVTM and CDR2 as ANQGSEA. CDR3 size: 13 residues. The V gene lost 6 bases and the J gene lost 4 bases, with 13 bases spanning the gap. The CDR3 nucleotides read TGCAGCGTCGAGGACGGTCCAAATCAGCCCCAGCATTTT. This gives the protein CSVEDGPNQPQHF.

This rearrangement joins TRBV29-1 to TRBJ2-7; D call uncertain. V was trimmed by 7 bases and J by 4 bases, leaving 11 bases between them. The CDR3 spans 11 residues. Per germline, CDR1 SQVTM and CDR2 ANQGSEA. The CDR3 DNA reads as TGCAGCGCTCTGACGTTTTACGAGCAGTACTTC. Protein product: CSALTFYEQYF.

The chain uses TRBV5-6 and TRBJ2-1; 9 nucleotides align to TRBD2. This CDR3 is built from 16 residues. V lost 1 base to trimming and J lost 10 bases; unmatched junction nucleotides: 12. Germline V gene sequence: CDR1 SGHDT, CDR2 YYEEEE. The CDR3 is CASSLSPSGATSEQFF. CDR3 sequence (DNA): TGTGCCAGCAGCTTGAGCCCTAGCGGGGCGACCTCGGAGCAGTTCTTC.

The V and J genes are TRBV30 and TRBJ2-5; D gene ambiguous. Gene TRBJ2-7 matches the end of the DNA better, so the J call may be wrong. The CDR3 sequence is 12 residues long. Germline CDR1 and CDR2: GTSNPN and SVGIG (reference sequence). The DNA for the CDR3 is TGTGCCTCCCAGTCCCCCTCCTACGAGCAGTACTTC. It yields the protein CASQSPSYEQYF.

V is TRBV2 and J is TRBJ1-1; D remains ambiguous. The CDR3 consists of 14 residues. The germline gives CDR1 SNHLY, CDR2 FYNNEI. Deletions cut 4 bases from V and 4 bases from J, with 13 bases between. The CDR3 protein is CASSGRALPTEAFF. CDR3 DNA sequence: TGTGCCAGCAGTGGAAGGGCCCTTCCCACTGAAGCTTTCTTT.

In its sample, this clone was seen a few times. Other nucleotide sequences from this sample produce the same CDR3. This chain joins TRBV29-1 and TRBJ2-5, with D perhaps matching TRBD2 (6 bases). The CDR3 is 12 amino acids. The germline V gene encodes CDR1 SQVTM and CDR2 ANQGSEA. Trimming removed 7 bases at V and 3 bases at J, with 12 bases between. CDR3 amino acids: CSGSGGEETQYF. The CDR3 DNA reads TGCAGCGGTAGCGGCGGAGAAGAGACCCAGTACTTC.

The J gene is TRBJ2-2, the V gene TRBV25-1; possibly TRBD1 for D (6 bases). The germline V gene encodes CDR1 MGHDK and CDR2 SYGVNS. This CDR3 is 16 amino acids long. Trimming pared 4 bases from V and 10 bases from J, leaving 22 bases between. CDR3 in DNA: TGTGCCAGCAGTGCACAACGTACAGGGTATGAGGAGGAGCTGTTTTTT. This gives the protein CASSAQRTGYEEELFF. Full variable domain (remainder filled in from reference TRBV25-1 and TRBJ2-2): EADIYQTPRYLVIGTGKKITLECSQTMGHDKMYWYQQDPGMELHLIHYSYGVNSTEKGDLSSESTVSRIRTEHFPLTLESARPSHTSQYLCASSAQRTGYEEELFFGEGSRLTVL.

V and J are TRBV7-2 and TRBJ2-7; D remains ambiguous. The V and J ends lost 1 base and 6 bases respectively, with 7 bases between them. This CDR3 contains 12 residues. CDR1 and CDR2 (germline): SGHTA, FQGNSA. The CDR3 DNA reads TGTGCCAGCAGCTTAGATCTAACCGAGCAGTACTTC. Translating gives CASSLDLTEQYF.

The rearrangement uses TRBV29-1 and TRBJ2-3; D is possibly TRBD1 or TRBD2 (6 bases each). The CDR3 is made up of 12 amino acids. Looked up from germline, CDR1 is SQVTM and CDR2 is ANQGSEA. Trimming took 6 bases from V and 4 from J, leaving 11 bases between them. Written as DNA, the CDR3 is TGCAGCGTGGCCGGGGGCGCAGATACGCAGTATTTT. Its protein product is CSVAGGADTQYF.

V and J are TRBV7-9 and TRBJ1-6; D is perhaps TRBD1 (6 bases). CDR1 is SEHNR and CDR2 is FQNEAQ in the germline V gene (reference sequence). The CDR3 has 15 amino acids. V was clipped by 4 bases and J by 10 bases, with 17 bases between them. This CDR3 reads CASSSPSKGVSPLHF. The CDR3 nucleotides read TGTGCCAGCAGCTCCCCCTCCAAGGGGGTGTCACCCCTCCACTTT.

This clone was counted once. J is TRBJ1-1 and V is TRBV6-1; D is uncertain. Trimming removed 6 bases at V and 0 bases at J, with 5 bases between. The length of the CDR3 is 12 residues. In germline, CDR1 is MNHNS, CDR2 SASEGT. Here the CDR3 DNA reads TGTGCCAGCAGGCGGCTGAACACTGAAGCTTTCTTT. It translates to CASRRLNTEAFF.

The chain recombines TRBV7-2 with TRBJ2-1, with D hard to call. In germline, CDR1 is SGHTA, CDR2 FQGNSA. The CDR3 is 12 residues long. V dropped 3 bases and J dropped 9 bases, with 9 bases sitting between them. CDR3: CASSFSGVEQFF. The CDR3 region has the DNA TGTGCCAGCAGCTTTAGTGGGGTTGAGCAGTTCTTC. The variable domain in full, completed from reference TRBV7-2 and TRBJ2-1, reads GAGVSQSPSNKVTEKGKDVELRCDPISGHTALYWYRQSLGQGLEFLIYFQGNSAPDKSGLPSDRFSAERTGGSVSTLTIQRTQQEDSAVYLCASSFSGVEQFFGPGTRLTVL.

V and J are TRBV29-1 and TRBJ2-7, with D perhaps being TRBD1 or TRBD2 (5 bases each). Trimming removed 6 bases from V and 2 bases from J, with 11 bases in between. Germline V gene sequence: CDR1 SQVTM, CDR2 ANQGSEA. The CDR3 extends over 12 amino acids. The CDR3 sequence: CSVGAGPYEQYF. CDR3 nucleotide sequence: TGCAGCGTCGGGGCGGGTCCCTACGAGCAGTACTTC.

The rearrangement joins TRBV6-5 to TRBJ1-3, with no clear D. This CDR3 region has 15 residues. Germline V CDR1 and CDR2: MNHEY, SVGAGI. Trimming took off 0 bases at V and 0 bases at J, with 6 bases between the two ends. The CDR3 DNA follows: TGTGCCAGCAGTTACTCGAAGGTCTCTGGAAACACCATATATTTT. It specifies CASSYSKVSGNTIYF.